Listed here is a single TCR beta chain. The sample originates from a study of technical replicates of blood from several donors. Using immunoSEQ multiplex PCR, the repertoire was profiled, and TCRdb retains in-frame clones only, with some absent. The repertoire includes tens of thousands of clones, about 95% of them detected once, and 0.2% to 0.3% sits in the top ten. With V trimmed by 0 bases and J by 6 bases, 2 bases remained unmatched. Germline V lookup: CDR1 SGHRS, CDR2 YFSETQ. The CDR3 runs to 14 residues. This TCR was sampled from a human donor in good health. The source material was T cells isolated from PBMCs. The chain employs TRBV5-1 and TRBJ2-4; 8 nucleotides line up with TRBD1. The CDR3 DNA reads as TGCGCCAGCAGCTTGGGACAGGGGAGAAACATTCAGTACTTC. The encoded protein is CASSLGQGRNIQYF. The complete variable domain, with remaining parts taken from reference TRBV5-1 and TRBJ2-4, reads KAGVTQTPRYLIKTRGQQVTLSCSPISGHRSVSWYQQTPGQGLQFLFEYFSETQRNKGNFPGRFSGRQFSNSRSEMNVSTLELGDSALYLCASSLGQGRNIQYFGAGTRLSVL.